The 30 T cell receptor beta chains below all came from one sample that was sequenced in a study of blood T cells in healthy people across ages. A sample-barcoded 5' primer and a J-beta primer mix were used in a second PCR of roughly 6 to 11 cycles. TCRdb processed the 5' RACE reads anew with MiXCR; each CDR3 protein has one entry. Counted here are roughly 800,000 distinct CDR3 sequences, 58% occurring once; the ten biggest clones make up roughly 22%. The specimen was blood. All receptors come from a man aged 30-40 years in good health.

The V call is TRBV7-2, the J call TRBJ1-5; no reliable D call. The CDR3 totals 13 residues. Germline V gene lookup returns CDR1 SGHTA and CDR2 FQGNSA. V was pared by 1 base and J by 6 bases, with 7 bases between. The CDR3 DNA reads TGTGCCAGCAGCTTAGAGTTAGGTCAGCCCCAGCATTTT. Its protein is CASSLELGQPQHF.

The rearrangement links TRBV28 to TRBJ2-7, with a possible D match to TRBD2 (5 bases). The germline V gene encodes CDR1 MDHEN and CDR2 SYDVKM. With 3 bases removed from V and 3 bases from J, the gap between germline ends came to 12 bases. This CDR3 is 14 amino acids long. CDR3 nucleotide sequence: TGTGCCAGCAGTTTGAGCGGAGTGCTCTACGAGCAGTACTTC. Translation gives CASSLSGVLYEQYF.

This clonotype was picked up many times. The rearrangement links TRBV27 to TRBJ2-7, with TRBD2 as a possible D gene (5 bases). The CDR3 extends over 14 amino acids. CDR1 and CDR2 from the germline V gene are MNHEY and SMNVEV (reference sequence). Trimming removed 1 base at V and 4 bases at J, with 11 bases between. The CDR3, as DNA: TGTGCCAGCAGTTTATGGCCGGGGAGATACGAGCAGTACTTC. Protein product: CASSLWPGRYEQYF.

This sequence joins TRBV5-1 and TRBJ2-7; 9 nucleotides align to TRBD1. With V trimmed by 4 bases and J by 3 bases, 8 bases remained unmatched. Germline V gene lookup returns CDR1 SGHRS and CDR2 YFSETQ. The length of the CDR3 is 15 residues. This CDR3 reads CASSPRDRAFYEQYF. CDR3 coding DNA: TGCGCCAGCAGCCCCCGGGACAGGGCCTTCTACGAGCAGTACTTC. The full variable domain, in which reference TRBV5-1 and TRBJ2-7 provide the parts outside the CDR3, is KAGVTQTPRYLIKTRGQQVTLSCSPISGHRSVSWYQQTPGQGLQFLFEYFSETQRNKGNFPGRFSGRQFSNSRSEMNVSTLELGDSALYLCASSPRDRAFYEQYFGPGTRLTVT.

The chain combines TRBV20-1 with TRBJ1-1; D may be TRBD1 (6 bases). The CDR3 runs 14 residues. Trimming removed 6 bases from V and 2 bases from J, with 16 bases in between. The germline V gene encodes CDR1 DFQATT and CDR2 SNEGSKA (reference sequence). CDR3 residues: CSASQGNGNTEAFF. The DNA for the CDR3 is TGCAGTGCCTCGCAGGGGAACGGAAACACTGAAGCTTTCTTT.

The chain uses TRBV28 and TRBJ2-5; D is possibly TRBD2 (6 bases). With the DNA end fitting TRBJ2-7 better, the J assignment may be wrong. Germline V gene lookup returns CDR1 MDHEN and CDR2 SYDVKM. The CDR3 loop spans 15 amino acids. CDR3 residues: CASSLFGGIPGEQYF. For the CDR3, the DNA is TGTGCCAGCAGTTTATTCGGCGGGATCCCAGGCGAGCAGTACTTC.

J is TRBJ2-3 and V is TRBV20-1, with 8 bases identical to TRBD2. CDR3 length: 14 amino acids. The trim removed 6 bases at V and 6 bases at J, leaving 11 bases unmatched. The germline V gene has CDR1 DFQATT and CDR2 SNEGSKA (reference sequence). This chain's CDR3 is CSAPRLARTDTQYF. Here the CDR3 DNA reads TGCAGTGCCCCCAGACTAGCGCGTACGGATACGCAGTATTTT.

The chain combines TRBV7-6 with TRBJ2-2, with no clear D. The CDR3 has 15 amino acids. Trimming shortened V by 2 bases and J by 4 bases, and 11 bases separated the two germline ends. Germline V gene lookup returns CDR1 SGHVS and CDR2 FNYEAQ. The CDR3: CASSLPGWTTGELFF. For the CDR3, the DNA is TGTGCCAGCAGCTTACCCGGGTGGACCACCGGGGAGCTGTTTTTT.

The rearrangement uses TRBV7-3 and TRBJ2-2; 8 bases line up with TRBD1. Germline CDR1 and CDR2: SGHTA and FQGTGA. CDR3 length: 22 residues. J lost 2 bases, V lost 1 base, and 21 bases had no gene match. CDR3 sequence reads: CASSLINFGRGPPERNTGELFF. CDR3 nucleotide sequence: TGTGCCAGCAGCTTAATTAATTTCGGCAGGGGGCCCCCTGAGCGAAACACCGGGGAGCTGTTTTTT.

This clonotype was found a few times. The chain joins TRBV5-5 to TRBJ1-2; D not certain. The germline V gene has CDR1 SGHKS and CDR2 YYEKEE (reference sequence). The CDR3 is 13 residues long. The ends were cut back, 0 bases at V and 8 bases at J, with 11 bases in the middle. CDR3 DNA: TGTGCCAGCAGCTTGGAGCGGGGAAACGGCTACACCTTC. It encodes CASSLERGNGYTF.

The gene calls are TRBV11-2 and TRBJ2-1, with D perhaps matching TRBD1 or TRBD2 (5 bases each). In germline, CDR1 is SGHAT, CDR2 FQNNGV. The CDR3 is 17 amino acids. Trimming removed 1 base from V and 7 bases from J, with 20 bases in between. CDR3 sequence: CASSLVSSGTPLNEQFF. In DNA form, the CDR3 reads TGTGCCAGCAGCTTAGTGTCCTCCGGGACCCCGCTTAATGAGCAGTTCTTC.

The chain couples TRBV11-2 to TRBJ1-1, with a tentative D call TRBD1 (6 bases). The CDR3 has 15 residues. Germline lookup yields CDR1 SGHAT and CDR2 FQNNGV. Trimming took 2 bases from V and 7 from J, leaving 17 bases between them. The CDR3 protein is CASSLQGKGRDEAFF. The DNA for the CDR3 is TGTGCCAGCAGCTTACAGGGGAAGGGACGAGATGAAGCTTTCTTT. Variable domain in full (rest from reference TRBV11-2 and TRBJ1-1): EAGVAQSPRYKIIEKRQSVAFWCNPISGHATLYWYQQILGQGPKLLIQFQNNGVVDDSQLPKDRFSAERLKGVDSTLKIQPAKLEDSAVYLCASSLQGKGRDEAFFGQGTRLTVV.

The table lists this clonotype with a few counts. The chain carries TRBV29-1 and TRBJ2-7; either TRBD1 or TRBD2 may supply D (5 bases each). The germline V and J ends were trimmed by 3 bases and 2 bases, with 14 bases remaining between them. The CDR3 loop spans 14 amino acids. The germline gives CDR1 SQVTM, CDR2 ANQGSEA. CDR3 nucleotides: TGCAGCGTTGATGAGGGGTTCGGGACCTACGAGCAGTACTTC. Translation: CSVDEGFGTYEQYF.

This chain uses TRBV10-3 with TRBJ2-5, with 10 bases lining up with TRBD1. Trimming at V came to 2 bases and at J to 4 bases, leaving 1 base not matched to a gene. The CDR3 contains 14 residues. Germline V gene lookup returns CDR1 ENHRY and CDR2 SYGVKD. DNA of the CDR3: TGTGCCATCAGTGAGGGGGACAGGGGAGAGACCCAGTACTTC. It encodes CAISEGDRGETQYF.

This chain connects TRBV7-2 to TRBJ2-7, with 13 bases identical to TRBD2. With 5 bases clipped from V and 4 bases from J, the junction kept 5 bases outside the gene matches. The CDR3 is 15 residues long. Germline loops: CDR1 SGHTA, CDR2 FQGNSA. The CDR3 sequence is CASSVGGLAGYEQYF. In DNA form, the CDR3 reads TGTGCCAGCAGCGTAGGGGGACTAGCGGGATACGAGCAGTACTTC. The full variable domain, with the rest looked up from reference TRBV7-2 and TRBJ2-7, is GAGVSQSPSNKVTEKGKDVELRCDPISGHTALYWYRQSLGQGLEFLIYFQGNSAPDKSGLPSDRFSAERTGGSVSTLTIQRTQQEDSAVYLCASSVGGLAGYEQYFGPGTRLTVT.

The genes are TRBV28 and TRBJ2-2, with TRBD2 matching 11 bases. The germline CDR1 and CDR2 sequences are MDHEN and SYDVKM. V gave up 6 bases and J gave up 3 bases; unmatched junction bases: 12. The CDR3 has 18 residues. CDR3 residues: CASSLAPTSGRYTGELFF. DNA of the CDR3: TGTGCCAGCAGCCTCGCCCCCACTAGCGGGAGATACACCGGGGAGCTGTTTTTT.

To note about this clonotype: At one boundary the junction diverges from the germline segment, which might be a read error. DNA of the CDR3: TGCGGCGTTGAGGAGGGTACCTACGAGCAGTACTTC. Encoded protein: CGVEEGTYEQYF. The V and J genes are TRBV29-1 and TRBJ2-4, with D maybe TRBD2 (6 bases). The better agreement between TRBJ2-7 and the DNA end casts doubt on the J call. The CDR3 runs to 12 residues. Germline V gene lookup returns CDR1 SQVTM and CDR2 ANQGSEA.

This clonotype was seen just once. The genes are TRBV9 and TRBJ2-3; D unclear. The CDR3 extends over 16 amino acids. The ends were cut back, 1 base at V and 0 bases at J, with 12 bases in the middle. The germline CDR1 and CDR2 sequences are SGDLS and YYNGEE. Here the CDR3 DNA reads TGTGCCAGCAGCGTAATGGGCAGGCGGAGCACAGATACGCAGTATTTT. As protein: CASSVMGRRSTDTQYF.

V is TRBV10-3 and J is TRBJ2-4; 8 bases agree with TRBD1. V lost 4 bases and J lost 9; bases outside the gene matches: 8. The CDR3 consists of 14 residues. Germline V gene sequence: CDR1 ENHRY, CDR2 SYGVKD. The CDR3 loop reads CAISVGQGGGIQYF. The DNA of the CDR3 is TGTGCCATCAGTGTTGGACAGGGTGGCGGCATTCAGTACTTC.

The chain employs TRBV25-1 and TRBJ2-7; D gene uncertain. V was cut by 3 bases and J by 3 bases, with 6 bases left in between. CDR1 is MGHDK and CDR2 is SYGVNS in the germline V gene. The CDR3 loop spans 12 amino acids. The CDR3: CASSDRNYEQYF. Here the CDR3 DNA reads TGTGCCAGCAGTGACAGAAACTACGAGCAGTACTTC.

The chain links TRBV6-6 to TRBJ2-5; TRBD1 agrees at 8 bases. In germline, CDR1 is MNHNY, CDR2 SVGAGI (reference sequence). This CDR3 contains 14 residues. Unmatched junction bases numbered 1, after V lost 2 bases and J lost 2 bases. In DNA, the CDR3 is TGTGCCAGCAGTTACCACAGGGGGCAAGAGACCCAGTACTTC. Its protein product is CASSYHRGQETQYF.

The DNA of the CDR3 is TGTGCCAGCAGCCAACAACGCGTTGATGAGCAGTTCTTC. Protein sequence: CASSQQRVDEQFF. This chain links TRBV6-5 with TRBJ2-1; no firm D call. Germline assignment: CDR1 MNHEY and CDR2 SVGAGI. CDR3 length equals 13 residues. V lost 6 bases, J lost 8 bases, and 14 bases lay in between.

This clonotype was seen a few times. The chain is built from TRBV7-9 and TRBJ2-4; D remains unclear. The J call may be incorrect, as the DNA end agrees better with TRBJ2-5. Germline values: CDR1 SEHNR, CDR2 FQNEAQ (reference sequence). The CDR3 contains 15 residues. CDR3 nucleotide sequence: TGTGCCAGCAGCTTATTGGACCCCCGGATGAAGACCCAGTACTTC. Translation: CASSLLDPRMKTQYF.

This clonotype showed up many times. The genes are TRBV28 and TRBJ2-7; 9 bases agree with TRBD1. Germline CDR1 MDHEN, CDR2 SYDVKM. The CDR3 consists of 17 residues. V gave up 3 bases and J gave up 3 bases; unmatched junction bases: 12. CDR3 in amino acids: CASSFDKMTGGVYEQYF. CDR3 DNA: TGTGCCAGCAGTTTCGATAAAATGACAGGGGGGGTCTACGAGCAGTACTTC.

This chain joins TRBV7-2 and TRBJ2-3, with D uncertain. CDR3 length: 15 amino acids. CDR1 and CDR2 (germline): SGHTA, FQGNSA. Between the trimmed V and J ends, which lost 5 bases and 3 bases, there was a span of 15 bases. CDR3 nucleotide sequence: TGTGCCAGCAGCCCCGCTGAGAGGCGAACAGATACGCAGTATTTT. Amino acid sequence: CASSPAERRTDTQYF.

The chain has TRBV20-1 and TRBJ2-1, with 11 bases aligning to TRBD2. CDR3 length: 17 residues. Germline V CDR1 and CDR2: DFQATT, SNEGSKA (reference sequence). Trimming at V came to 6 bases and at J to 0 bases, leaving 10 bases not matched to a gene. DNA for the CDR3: TGCAGTGCCCGGGGGCTAGCGGGAGGCCCCTCCTACAATGAGCAGTTCTTC. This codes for CSARGLAGGPSYNEQFF.

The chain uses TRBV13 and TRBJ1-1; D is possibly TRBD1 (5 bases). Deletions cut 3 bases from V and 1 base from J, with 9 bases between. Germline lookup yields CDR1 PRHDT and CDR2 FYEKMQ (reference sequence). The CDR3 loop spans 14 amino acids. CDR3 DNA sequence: TGTGCCAGCAGCTTCAGGGCACGGAACACTGAAGCTTTCTTT. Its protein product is CASSFRARNTEAFF.

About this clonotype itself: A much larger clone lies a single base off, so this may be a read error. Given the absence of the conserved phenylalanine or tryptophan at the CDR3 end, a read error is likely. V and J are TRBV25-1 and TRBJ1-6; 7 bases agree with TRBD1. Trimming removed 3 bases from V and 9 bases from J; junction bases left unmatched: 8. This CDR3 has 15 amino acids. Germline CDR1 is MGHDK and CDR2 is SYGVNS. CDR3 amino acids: CASSEATGSISPLHL. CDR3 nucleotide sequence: TGTGCCAGCAGTGAGGCGACAGGGTCAATTTCACCCCTCCACTTA.

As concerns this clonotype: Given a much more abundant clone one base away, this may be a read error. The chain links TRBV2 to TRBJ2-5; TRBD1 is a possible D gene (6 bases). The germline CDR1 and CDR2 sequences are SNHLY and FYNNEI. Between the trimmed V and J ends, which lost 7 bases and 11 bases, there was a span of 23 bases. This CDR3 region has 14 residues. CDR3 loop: CASKLEPQGNEQYF. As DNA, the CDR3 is TGTGCCAGCAAGCTCGAACCTCAGGGGAATGAGCAGTACTTC.

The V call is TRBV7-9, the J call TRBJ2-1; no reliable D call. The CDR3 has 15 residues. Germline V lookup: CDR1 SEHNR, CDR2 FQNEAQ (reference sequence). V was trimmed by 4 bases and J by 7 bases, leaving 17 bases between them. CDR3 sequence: CASSYRNPSANEQFF. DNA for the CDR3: TGTGCCAGCAGCTATAGGAATCCCTCCGCGAATGAGCAGTTCTTC.